Described below is a single T cell receptor beta chain sequence and its context. How the authors handled the data: From reference gene primer amplification, estimates of nucleated cell counts were derived. Repertoires were generated with immunoSEQ multiplex PCR, while TCRdb's copy carries only in-frame clones and drops some. V, J and clone size are those of that table, while D and trimming were read from the DNA. The sample has some 180,000 clones, more than 75% seen once. This sample was taken from a study of blood T cell repertoires in COVID-19. As for the study in general: Sites in the United States, Italy and Spain provided acute and convalescent COVID-19 samples. T cells, B-cell-depleted T cells, or PBMCs supplied cDNA or gDNA.

CDR1 and CDR2 (germline): SNHLY, FYNNEI. Unmatched junction bases numbered 5, after V lost 5 bases and J lost 4 bases. The CDR3 has 14 residues. Seattle participants joined during active infection and were tracked over time. Sample: peripheral blood. The origin of this receptor is a woman aged 35 to 49 with COVID-19, enrolled during active disease. The J gene is TRBJ1-3, the V gene TRBV2, with 7 bases fitting TRBD1. The CDR3 nucleotides are TGTGCCAGCAGTCAGGGGACAGACGGAAACACCATATATTTT. Translated: CASSQGTDGNTIYF.